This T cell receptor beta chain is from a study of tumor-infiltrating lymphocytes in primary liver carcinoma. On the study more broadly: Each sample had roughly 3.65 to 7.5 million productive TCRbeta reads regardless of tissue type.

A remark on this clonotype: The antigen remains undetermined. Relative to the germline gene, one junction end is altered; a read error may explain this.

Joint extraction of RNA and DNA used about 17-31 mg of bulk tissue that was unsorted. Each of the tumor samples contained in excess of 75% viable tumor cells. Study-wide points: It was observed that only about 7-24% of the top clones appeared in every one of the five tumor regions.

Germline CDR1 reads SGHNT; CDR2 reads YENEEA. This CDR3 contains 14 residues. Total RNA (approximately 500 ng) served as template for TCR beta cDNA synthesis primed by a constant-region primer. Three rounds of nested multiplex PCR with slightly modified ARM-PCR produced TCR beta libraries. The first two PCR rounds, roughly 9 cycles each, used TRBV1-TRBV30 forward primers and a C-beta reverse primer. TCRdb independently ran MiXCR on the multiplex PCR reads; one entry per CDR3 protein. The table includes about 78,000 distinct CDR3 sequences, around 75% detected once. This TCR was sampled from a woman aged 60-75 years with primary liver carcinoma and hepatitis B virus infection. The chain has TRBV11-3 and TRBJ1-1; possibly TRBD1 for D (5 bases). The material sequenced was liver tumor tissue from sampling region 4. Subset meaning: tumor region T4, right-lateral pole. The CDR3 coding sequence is TGTGCCGGCAGCCAGGACGGCTTGGACACTGAAGCTTTATTT. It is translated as CAGSQDGLDTEALF.